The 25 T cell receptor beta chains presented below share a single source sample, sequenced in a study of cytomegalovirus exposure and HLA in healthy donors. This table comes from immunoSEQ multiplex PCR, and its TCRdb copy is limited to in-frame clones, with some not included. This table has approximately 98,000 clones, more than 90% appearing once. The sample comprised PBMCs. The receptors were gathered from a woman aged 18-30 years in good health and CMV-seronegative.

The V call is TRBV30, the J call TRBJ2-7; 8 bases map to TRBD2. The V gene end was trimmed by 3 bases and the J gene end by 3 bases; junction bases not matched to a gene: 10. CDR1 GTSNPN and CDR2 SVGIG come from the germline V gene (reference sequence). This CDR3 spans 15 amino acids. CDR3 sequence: CAWRRTGTSRYEQYF. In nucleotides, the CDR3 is TGTGCCTGGAGAAGAACCGGGACTAGTCGCTACGAGCAGTACTTC.

CDR3 region: CASSREETQYF. CDR3 sequence (DNA): TGTGCCAGCTCTCGCGAAGAGACCCAGTACTTC. The chain has TRBV5-6 and TRBJ2-5; no firm D call. The length of the CDR3 is 11 residues. V dropped 7 bases and J dropped 3 bases, with 7 bases sitting between them. From germline, CDR1 is SGHDT and CDR2 YYEEEE. Combining the CDR3 with reference TRBV5-6 and TRBJ2-5 gives the whole variable domain DAGVTQSPTHLIKTRGQQVTLRCSPKSGHDTVSWYQQALGQGPQFIFQYYEEEERQRGNFPDRFSGHQFPNYSSELNVNALLLGDSALYLCASSREETQYFGPGTRLLVL.

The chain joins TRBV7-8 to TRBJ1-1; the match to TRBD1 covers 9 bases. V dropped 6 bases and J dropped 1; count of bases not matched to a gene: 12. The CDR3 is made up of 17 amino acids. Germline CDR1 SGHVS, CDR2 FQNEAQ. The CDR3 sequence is CASRQGQGLTRNTEAFF. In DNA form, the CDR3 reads TGTGCCAGCAGACAAGGACAGGGGCTAACGAGGAACACTGAAGCTTTCTTT.

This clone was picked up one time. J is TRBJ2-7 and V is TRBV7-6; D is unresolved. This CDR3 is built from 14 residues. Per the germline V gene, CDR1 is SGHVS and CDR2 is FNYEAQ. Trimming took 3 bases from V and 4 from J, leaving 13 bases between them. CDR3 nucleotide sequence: TGTGCCAGCAGCTTCAACGGCGGAGATTACGAGCAGTACTTC. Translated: CASSFNGGDYEQYF.

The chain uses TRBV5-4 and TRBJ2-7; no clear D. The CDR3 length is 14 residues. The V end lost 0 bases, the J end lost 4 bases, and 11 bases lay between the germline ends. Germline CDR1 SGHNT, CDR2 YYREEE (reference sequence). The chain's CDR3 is CASSLGPLAYEQYF. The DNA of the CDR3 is TGTGCCAGCAGCTTGGGCCCATTGGCATACGAGCAGTACTTC.

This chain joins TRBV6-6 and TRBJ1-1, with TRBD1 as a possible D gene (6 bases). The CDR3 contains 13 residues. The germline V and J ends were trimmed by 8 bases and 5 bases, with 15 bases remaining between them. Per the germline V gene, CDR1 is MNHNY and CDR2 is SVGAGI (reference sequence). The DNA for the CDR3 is TGTGCCAGCGGTAGAACAGGGAGTACTGAAGCTTTCTTT. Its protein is CASGRTGSTEAFF.

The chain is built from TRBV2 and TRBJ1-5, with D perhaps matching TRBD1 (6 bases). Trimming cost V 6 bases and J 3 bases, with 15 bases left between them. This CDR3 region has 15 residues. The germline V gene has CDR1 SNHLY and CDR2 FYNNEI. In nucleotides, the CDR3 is TGTGCCAGCAGCCCGGGACAAGAGACCAATCAGCCCCAGCATTTT. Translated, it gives CASSPGQETNQPQHF.

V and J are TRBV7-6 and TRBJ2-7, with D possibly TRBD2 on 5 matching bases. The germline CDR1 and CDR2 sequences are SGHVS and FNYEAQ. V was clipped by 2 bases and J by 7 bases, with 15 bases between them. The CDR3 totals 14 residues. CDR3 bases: TGTGCCAGCAGCTTATCTCCTAGCTCTGGGGAGCAGTACTTC. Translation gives CASSLSPSSGEQYF.

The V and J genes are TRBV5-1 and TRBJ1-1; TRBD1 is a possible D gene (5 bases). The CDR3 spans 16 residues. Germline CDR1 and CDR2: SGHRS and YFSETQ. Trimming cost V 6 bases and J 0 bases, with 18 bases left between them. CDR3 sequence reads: CASTRTGILMNTEAFF. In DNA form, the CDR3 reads TGCGCCAGCACTCGAACAGGTATCCTTATGAACACTGAAGCTTTCTTT.

CDR3 loop: CASSLNGREAFF. CDR3 nucleotides: TGTGCCAGCAGCTTAAATGGCAGGGAAGCTTTCTTT. The chain uses TRBV7-3 and TRBJ1-1; D is unclear. V lost 1 base and J lost 8, with 8 bases in between. The length of the CDR3 is 12 residues. CDR1 is SGHTA, CDR2 FQGTGA, per germline.

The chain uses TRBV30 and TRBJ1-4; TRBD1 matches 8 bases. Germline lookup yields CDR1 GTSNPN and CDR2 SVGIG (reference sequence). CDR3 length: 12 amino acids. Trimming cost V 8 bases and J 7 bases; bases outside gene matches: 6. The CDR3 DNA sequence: TGTGCCAGACGGACAGGGTCTGAAAAACTGTTTTTT. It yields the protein CARRTGSEKLFF.

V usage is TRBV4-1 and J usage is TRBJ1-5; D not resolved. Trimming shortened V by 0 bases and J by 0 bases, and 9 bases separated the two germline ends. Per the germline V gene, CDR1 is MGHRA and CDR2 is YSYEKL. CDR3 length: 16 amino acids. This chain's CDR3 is CASSQERTYSNQPQHF. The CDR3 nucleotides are TGCGCCAGCAGCCAAGAAAGGACTTATAGCAATCAGCCCCAGCATTTT.

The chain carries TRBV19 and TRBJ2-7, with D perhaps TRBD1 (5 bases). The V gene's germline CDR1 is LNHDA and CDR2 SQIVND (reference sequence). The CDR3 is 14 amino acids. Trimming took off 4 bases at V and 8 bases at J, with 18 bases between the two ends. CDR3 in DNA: TGTGCCAGTAGTACCCGGACATCCCAAGAACAGCAGTACTTC. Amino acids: CASSTRTSQEQQYF.

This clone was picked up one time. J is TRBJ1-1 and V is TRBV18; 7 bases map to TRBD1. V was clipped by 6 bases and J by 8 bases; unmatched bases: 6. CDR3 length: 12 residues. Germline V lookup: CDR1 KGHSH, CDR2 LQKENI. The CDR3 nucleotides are TGTGCCAGCTCGCACGACAGGGACGAAGCTTTCTTT. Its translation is CASSHDRDEAFF.

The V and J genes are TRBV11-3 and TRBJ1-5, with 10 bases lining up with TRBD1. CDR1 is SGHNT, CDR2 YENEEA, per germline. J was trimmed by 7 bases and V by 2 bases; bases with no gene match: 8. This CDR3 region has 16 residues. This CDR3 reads CASSLIGTGENQPQHF. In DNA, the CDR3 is TGTGCCAGCAGCTTAATAGGGACAGGGGAAAACCAGCCCCAGCATTTT.

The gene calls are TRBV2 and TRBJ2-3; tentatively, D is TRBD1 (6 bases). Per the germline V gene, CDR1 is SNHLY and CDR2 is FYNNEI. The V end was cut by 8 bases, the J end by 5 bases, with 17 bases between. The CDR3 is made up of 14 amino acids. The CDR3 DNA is TGTGCCAGCCAGGGGAGATCTCTTGGAGATACGCAGTATTTT. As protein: CASQGRSLGDTQYF. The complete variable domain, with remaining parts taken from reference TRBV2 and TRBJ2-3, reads EPEVTQTPSHQVTQMGQEVILRCVPISNHLYFYWYRQILGQKVEFLVSFYNNEISEKSEIFDDQFSVERPDGSNFTLKIRSTKLEDSAMYFCASQGRSLGDTQYFGPGTRLTVL.

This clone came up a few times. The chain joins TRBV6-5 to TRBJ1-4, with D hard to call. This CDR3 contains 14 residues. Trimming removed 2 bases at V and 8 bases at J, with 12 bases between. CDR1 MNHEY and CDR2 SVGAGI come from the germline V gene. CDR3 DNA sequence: TGTGCCAGCAGTTACGGGCAGGAATTCGAAAAACTGTTTTTT. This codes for CASSYGQEFEKLFF.

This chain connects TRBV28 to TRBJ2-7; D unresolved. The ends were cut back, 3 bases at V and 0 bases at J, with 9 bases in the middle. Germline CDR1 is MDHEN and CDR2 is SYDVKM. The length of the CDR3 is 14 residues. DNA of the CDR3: TGTGCCAGCAGTTTCGCGGCCGGCTCCTACGAGCAGTACTTC. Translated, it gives CASSFAAGSYEQYF. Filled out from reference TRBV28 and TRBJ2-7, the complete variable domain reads DVKVTQSSRYLVKRTGEKVFLECVQDMDHENMFWYRQDPGLGLRLIYFSYDVKMKEKGDIPEGYSVSREKKERFSLILESASTNQTSMYLCASSFAAGSYEQYFGPGTRLTVT.

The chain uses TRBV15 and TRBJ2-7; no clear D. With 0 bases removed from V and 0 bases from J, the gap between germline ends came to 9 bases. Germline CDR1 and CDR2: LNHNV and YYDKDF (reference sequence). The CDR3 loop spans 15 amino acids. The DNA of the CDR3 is TGTGCCACCAGCAGAGACGGAGCGCGCTCCTACGAGCAGTACTTC. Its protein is CATSRDGARSYEQYF.

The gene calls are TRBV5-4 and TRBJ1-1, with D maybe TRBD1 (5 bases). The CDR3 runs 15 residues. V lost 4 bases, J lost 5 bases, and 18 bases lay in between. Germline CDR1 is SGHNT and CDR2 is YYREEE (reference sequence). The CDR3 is CASSHPGVEKTEAFF. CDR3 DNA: TGTGCCAGCAGCCATCCGGGGGTTGAGAAGACTGAAGCTTTCTTT. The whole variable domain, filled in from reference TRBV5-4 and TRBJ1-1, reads ETGVTQSPTHLIKTRGQQVTLRCSSQSGHNTVSWYQQALGQGPQFIFQYYREEENGRGNFPPRFSGLQFPNYSSELNVNALELDDSALYLCASSHPGVEKTEAFFGQGTRLTVV.

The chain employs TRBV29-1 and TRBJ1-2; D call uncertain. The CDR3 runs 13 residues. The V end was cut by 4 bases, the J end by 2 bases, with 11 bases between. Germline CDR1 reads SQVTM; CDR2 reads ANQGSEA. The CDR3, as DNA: TGCAGCGTTGCCCTCGCTATCAACTATGGCTACACCTTC. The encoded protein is CSVALAINYGYTF.

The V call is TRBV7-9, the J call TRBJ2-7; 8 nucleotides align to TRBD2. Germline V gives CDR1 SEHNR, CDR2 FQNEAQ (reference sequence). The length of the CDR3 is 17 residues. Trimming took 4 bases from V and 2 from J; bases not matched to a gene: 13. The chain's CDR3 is CASSSPGSGATPYEQYF. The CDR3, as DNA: TGTGCCAGCAGCTCCCCGGGTAGCGGGGCTACTCCCTACGAGCAGTACTTC.

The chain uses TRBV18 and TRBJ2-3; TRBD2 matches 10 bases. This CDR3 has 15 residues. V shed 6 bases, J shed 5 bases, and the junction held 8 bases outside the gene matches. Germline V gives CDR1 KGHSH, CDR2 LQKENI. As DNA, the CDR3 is TGTGCCAGCTCCAGCCGTAGCGGGGGGAGAGATACGCAGTATTTT. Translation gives CASSSRSGGRDTQYF. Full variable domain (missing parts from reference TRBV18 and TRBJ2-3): NAGVMQNPRHLVRRRGQEARLRCSPMKGHSHVYWYRQLPEEGLKFMVYLQKENIIDESGMPKERFSAEFPKEGPSILRIQQVVRGDSAAYFCASSSRSGGRDTQYFGPGTRLTVL.

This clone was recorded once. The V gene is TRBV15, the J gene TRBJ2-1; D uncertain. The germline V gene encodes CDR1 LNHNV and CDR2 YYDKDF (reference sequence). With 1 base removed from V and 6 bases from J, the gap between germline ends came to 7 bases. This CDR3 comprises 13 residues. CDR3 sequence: CATSRVGSNEQFF. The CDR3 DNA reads TGTGCCACCAGCAGAGTGGGCTCCAATGAGCAGTTCTTC.

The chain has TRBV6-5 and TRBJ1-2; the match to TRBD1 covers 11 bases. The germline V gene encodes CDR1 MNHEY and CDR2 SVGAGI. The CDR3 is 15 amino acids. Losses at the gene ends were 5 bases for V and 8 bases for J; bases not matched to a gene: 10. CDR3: CASSPDRGQLWGYTF. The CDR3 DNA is TGTGCCAGCAGTCCGGACAGGGGGCAGCTATGGGGCTACACCTTC.